The clone carrying this TCR beta chain was counted at least ten times. Amplified regions were TCR beta CDR3 sequences from RNA transcripts. TCR CDR3 regions were first amplified by RT-PCR with HTBI primers. TCRdb used MiXCR to reprocess the multiplex PCR reads, holding one entry per CDR3 protein. The sample records a few hundred thousand distinct CDR3 sequences, 15% being singletons. The source of the sample is a study of T cells in Graves' hyperthyroidism and ophthalmopathy. Subjects aged 18 to 65 presented with newly diagnosed hyperthyroidism of less than 2 months' duration. The clonotype originates from a woman in her thirties with Graves' hyperthyroidism. The material sequenced was blood.

The chain's CDR3 is CASSDAGHPDEQYF. The CDR3 coding sequence is TGTGCCAGCAGTGACGCGGGGCACCCGGACGAGCAGTACTTC. The rearrangement links TRBV6-1 to TRBJ2-7; possibly TRBD2 for D (6 bases). Germline V lookup: CDR1 MNHNS, CDR2 SASEGT. The CDR3 contains 14 residues. The V end lost 3 bases, the J end lost 5 bases, and 14 bases lay between the germline ends.